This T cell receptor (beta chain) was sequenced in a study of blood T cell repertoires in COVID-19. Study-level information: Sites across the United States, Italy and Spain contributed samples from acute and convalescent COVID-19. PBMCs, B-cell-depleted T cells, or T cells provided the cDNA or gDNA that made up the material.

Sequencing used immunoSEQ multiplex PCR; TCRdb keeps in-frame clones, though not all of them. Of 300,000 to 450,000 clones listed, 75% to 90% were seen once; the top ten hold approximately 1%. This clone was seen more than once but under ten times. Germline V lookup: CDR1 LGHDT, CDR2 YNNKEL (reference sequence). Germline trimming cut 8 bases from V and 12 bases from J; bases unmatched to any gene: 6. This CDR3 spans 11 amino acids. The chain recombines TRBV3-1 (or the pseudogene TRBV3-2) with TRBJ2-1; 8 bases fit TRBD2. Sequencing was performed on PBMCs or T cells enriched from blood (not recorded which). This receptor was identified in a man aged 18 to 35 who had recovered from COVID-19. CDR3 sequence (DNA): TGTGCCAGCGGGATCGGGAGGGGGCAGTTCTTC. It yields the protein CASGIGRGQFF.